A selection of T cell receptor beta chains follows, all from one sample in a study of CD8 T cells in Susac syndrome. Via MiXCR, TCRdb re-called the immunoSEQ multiplex PCR reads, giving one row per CDR3 protein. The repertoire has about 300,000 distinct CDR3 sequences, 89% of them found once; the top ten carry around 0.18%. The sample was CD8+ T cells from PBMCs. The source is a human donor with multiple sclerosis. Both conserved end residues are part of each CDR3. Fields, in order: J gene, D gene, V gene, clone size, CDR3 DNA, CDR3 protein. The D gene is left open where the match is weak. Expanded clones are given a class, and other clones once, few, many or no size at all.

TRBJ2-7	TRBD1	TRBV5-4	NA	TGTGCCAGCAGGGACAGGGGGATCTACGAGCAGTACTTC	CASRDRGIYEQYF
TRBJ2-7	NA	TRBV7-9	NA	TGTGCCAGCAGCTCAATGTACGAGCAGTACTTC	CASSSMYEQYF
TRBJ2-7	NA	TRBV15	NA	TGTGCCACCAGCAGAGAACCAGGGAACTACGAGCAGTACTTC	CATSREPGNYEQYF
TRBJ2-5	NA	TRBV29-1	NA	TGCAGCGTTGAAACGTCATGGGGAGAGACCCAGTACTTC	CSVETSWGETQYF
TRBJ2-7	NA	TRBV5-6	NA	TGTGCCAGCAGCTTGGTGGAGCAGAAGAACGAGCAGTACTTC	CASSLVEQKNEQYF
TRBJ2-1	TRBD2	TRBV24-1	once	TGTGCCACCAGTGCCCTAGCGGGAAAATACAATGAGCAGTTCTTC	CATSALAGKYNEQFF
TRBJ2-7	TRBD2	TRBV27	NA	TGTGCCAGCTTCGGCAGCGGGGGTTACGAGCAGTACTTC	CASFGSGGYEQYF
TRBJ2-7	NA	TRBV27	NA	TGTGCCAGCAGTTTATCGTCCGCAGGGGGGTACGAGCAGTACTTC	CASSLSSAGGYEQYF
TRBJ1-1	NA	TRBV12-3/TRBV12-4	NA	TGTGCCAGCAGTTTAGCGGTAACAGGGCTCGACACTGAAGCTTTCTTT	CASSLAVTGLDTEAFF
TRBJ1-2	NA	TRBV15	NA	TGTGCCACCAGCAGAGCGGGGACCAACTATGGCTACACCTTC	CATSRAGTNYGYTF
TRBJ1-1	NA	TRBV28	NA	TGTGCCAGCAGTGGGGGACTGAACACTGAAGCTTTCTTT	CASSGGLNTEAFF
TRBJ2-2	NA	TRBV5-1	NA	TGCGCCAGCAGCTTGGCCCGGGCCAGCCCGAACACCGGGGAGCTGTTTTTT	CASSLARASPNTGELFF
TRBJ2-7	NA	TRBV9	NA	TGTGCCAGCAGCGGGGCGCAGGGACACCTTTACGAGCAGTACTTC	CASSGAQGHLYEQYF
TRBJ1-1	NA	TRBV28	once	TGTGCCAGCAGCCCCAGGGTGAACACTGAAGCTTTCTTT	CASSPRVNTEAFF
TRBJ2-7	TRBD1	TRBV4-3	NA	TGCGCCAGCAGCCAAGAAAGGACAGGGGCCTACGAGCAGTACTTC	CASSQERTGAYEQYF
TRBJ2-7	TRBD2	TRBV30	NA	TGTGCCTGGAGTGGGTTGGGTAGCGGGGTATACGAGCAGTACTTC	CAWSGLGSGVYEQYF
TRBJ2-7	NA	TRBV2	NA	TGTGCCAGCAGTGATAACAGACCAAGCTCCTACGAGCAGTACTTC	CASSDNRPSSYEQYF
TRBJ2-1	NA	TRBV25-1	NA	TGTGCCAGCAGTGAACGCAGTCTCCCGGGGGAGCAGTTCTTC	CASSERSLPGEQFF
TRBJ2-3	NA	TRBV6-1	few	TGTGCCAGCAGTCCGGACACGGACCTCACAGATACGCAGTATTTT	CASSPDTDLTDTQYF
TRBJ1-3	NA	TRBV18	NA	TGTGCCAGCTCACCGTGGACATCGGAGGGGTCCTCTGGAAACACCATATATTTT	CASSPWTSEGSSGNTIYF
TRBJ2-2	TRBD1	TRBV11-2	NA	TGTGCCAGCAGCTCAGTCCCAGGGGGCGTTAACACCGGGGAGCTGTTTTTT	CASSSVPGGVNTGELFF
TRBJ2-1	TRBD2	TRBV6-2/TRBV6-3	NA	TGTGCCAGCACCTTACTCCCGGGAGGGCCTGATGAGCAGTTCTTC	CASTLLPGGPDEQFF
TRBJ1-4	NA	TRBV28	NA	TGTGCCAGCAGCCCAGGACAGCGCCGGAGAAATGAAAGACTGTTTTTT	CASSPGQRRRNERLFF
TRBJ2-5	NA	TRBV6-2/TRBV6-3	NA	TGTGCCAGCACCCTTCTGATCGGCGTTCAAGAGACCCAGTACTTC	CASTLLIGVQETQYF
TRBJ1-2	NA	TRBV20-1	NA	TGCAGTGCGCCACGCGGGGGAAACTATGGCTACACCTTC	CSAPRGGNYGYTF
TRBJ2-2	TRBD2	TRBV2	NA	TGTGCCAGCAGGTCTAGCGGGGAGACCGGGGAGCTGTTTTTT	CASRSSGETGELFF
TRBJ1-1	NA	TRBV7-2	few	TGTGCCAGCAGCCCGATAGGGGTAAACACTGAAGCTTTCTTT	CASSPIGVNTEAFF
TRBJ1-2	NA	TRBV12-3/TRBV12-4	NA	TGTGCCAGCAGTTGGGTCCACAGGGACCCCTATGGCTACACCTTC	CASSWVHRDPYGYTF
TRBJ1-5	NA	TRBV6-1	NA	TGTGCCAGCCAGTATAGCAATCAGCCCCAGCATTTT	CASQYSNQPQHF
TRBJ2-3	NA	TRBV15	NA	TGTGCCACCAGCAGAGAACACCCGGGACTCTCAGAAACAGATACGCAGTATTTT	CATSREHPGLSETDTQYF
TRBJ2-1	NA	TRBV5-1	NA	TGCGCCAGCAGCGACTTGGGGTCTCCCTACAATGAGCAGTTCTTC	CASSDLGSPYNEQFF
TRBJ2-3	TRBD2	TRBV29-1	NA	TGCAGCGTTGAAAACGAGCGGGGGCGAACAGATACGCAGTATTTT	CSVENERGRTDTQYF
TRBJ2-1	NA	TRBV29-1	NA	TGCAGCGCCGGGGGCGGAACCCCGGGATACAATGAGCAGTTCTTC	CSAGGGTPGYNEQFF
TRBJ2-7	NA	TRBV19	NA	TGTGCCAGTAGCACCTTCTACGAGCAGTACTTC	CASSTFYEQYF
TRBJ1-1	TRBD1	TRBV2	NA	TGTGCCAGCAGCGTAGAGACAGGGGAAATGAACACTGAAGCTTTCTTT	CASSVETGEMNTEAFF
TRBJ2-7	NA	TRBV13	NA	TGTGCCAGCAGCTTTCGGGACGTTTTTAGGACTTCCGAGCAGTACTTC	CASSFRDVFRTSEQYF
TRBJ1-1	NA	TRBV9	NA	TGTGCCAGCAGCGTAGGGGTCACTGTGCGAGCCGACACTGAAGCTTTCTTT	CASSVGVTVRADTEAFF
TRBJ2-2	NA	TRBV4-1	NA	TGCGCCAGCAGCCAGGGGTCGTACACCGGGGAGCTGTTTTTT	CASSQGSYTGELFF
TRBJ1-2	NA	TRBV9	NA	TGTGCCAGCGCAGACCGAGTCTATGGCTACACCTTC	CASADRVYGYTF
TRBJ2-1	NA	TRBV19	once	TGTGCCAGTAGTATAGTAGCCGGGACCAATGAGCAGTTCTTC	CASSIVAGTNEQFF
TRBJ2-3	TRBD2	TRBV7-9	NA	TGTGCCAGCAGCTTAGCTAGCGGGGGGCCCCGAGATACGCAGTATTTT	CASSLASGGPRDTQYF
TRBJ2-1	TRBD1	TRBV19	NA	TGTGCCAGTAGTAACCCCGGGACAGGCTACAATGAGCAGTTCTTC	CASSNPGTGYNEQFF
TRBJ2-1	NA	TRBV6-5	NA	TGTGCCAGCACTGCCTTAAATGAGCAGTTCTTC	CASTALNEQFF
TRBJ2-2	NA	TRBV15	NA	TGTGCCACCAGCAGTGGGGACTTTCCTTACAACACCGGGGAGCTGTTTTTT	CATSSGDFPYNTGELFF
TRBJ2-2	TRBD2	TRBV24-1	NA	TGTGCCACCAGTGACACTAGCGGGGGGAACACCGGGGAGCTGTTTTTT	CATSDTSGGNTGELFF
TRBJ1-4	NA	TRBV11-2	NA	TGTGCCAGCAGCTTAGGGTTCGGAATTGATAATGAAAAACTGTTTTTT	CASSLGFGIDNEKLFF
TRBJ1-2	NA	TRBV30	NA	TGTGCCTGGAGTGTCCCAAACAGGGAGGACTATGGCTACACCTTC	CAWSVPNREDYGYTF
TRBJ2-7	TRBD2	TRBV6-5	few	TGTGCCAGCAGTTACTCGTTATCTAGCGGGCGCAACGAGCAGTACTTC	CASSYSLSSGRNEQYF
TRBJ2-5	NA	TRBV12-3/TRBV12-4	NA	TGTGCCAGCAGTGGAAGGTACCAAGAGACCCAGTACTTC	CASSGRYQETQYF
TRBJ2-7	TRBD2	TRBV30	NA	TGTGCCTGGAGTGTACCGGCGGGAGGGCCTCGGGAGCAGTACTTC	CAWSVPAGGPREQYF